The 31 T cell receptor beta chains in this list originate from one sample, sequenced in a study of cytomegalovirus exposure and HLA in healthy donors. The PCR contained 60 Vbeta and 13 Jbeta primers. Data came from immunoSEQ multiplex PCR; TCRdb stores just in-frame clones and leaves some out. The sample lists 110,000 to 150,000 clones; 70% to 85% were seen once. Sample: PBMCs. The receptors originated from a woman aged 55-70 years in good health and CMV-seropositive.

V usage is TRBV7-2 and J usage is TRBJ2-1; 13 bases map to TRBD2. J gave up 13 bases and V 5 bases, and 8 bases lay outside the gene matches. The CDR3 spans 14 residues. From germline, CDR1 is SGHTA and CDR2 FQGNSA. This CDR3 is CASSPRTSGSFQFF. CDR3 DNA: TGTGCCAGCAGCCCCAGGACTAGCGGGAGTTTTCAGTTCTTC.

V is TRBV4-2 and J is TRBJ2-1, with 9 positions matching TRBD2. Germline loops: CDR1 LGHNA, CDR2 YNFKEQ. The V segment lost 0 bases and the J segment 1 base; nucleotides outside the gene matches: 16. This CDR3 region has 21 residues. The CDR3 coding sequence is TGTGCCAGCAGCCAAGATTGGGGTTGGATAGCGGGAGTGTCTTCCTACAATGAGCAGTTCTTC. Translation: CASSQDWGWIAGVSSYNEQFF.

This chain uses TRBV18 with TRBJ1-1; a weak D match, TRBD1 (5 bases). Trimming shortened V by 3 bases and J by 3 bases, and 14 bases separated the two germline ends. This CDR3 is built from 15 residues. CDR1 and CDR2 from the germline V gene are KGHSH and LQKENI. Here the CDR3 DNA reads TGTGCCAGCTCACCCGGCAGGGCGGTCGACACTGAAGCTTTCTTT. Protein: CASSPGRAVDTEAFF.

The rearrangement joins TRBV11-2 to TRBJ2-6, with D unresolved. Germline assignment: CDR1 SGHAT and CDR2 FQNNGV. The CDR3 has 15 amino acids. Trimming cost V 5 bases and J 1 base, with 9 bases left between them. The CDR3 DNA sequence: TGTGCCAGCAGCCCCCAAAATTCTGGGGCCAACGTCCTGACTTTC. Translated: CASSPQNSGANVLTF.

The chain couples TRBV5-6 to TRBJ1-2, with 8 bases aligning to TRBD1. Germline-derived CDR1 and CDR2 are SGHDT and YYEEEE. V was clipped by 4 bases and J by 4 bases; unmatched bases: 3. The CDR3 length is 13 residues. CDR3 coding DNA: TGTGCCAGCAGCCAACAGGGGGGCTATGGCTACACCTTC. This translates into CASSQQGGYGYTF.

The chain employs TRBV30 and TRBJ1-1, with a possible D match to TRBD1 (5 bases). V lost 3 bases and J lost 5, with 13 bases in between. This CDR3 comprises 13 residues. Germline loops: CDR1 GTSNPN, CDR2 SVGIG (reference sequence). The CDR3 DNA follows: TGTGCCTGGAGGGGGGACTTAAGAACTGAAGCTTTCTTT. Translating it yields CAWRGDLRTEAFF. The complete variable domain, with remaining parts taken from reference TRBV30 and TRBJ1-1, reads SQTIHQWPATLVQPVGSPLSLECTVEGTSNPNLYWYRQAAGRGLQLLFYSVGIGQISSEVPQNLSASRPQDRQFILSSKKLLLSDSGFYLCAWRGDLRTEAFFGQGTRLTVV.

V usage is TRBV29-1 and J usage is TRBJ2-1, with 7 bases that match TRBD2. Trimming removed 4 bases from V and 0 bases from J; junction bases left unmatched: 12. The CDR3 covers 17 residues. The germline V gene has CDR1 SQVTM and CDR2 ANQGSEA. The CDR3 DNA reads TGCAGCGTTGGAGTGGGAGGGCCCGGGAGCTCCTACAATGAGCAGTTCTTC. This sequence encodes CSVGVGGPGSSYNEQFF.

The chain uses TRBV27 and TRBJ2-7, with 7 bases aligning to TRBD1. Per germline, CDR1 MNHEY and CDR2 SMNVEV (reference sequence). This CDR3 region has 17 residues. V was pared by 4 bases and J by 0 bases, with 12 bases of the junction left unmatched. CDR3 bases: TGTGCCAGCAGTTACGACTCCGGGACAGCCAGCTCCTACGAGCAGTACTTC. It translates to CASSYDSGTASSYEQYF.

The J gene is TRBJ2-7, the V gene TRBV7-8; 9 positions agree with TRBD1. The junction had 10 bases not matched to a gene; V was cut back by 2 bases and J by 5 bases. CDR3 length: 16 residues. Germline values: CDR1 SGHVS, CDR2 FQNEAQ. The CDR3 region is CASSLRSGTGFHEQYF. DNA for the CDR3: TGTGCCAGCAGCTTACGGTCCGGGACAGGGTTCCACGAGCAGTACTTC.

The chain joins TRBV18 to TRBJ2-7; 7 bases fit TRBD1. The ends lost 4 bases at V and 3 bases at J; junction bases unmatched: 0. The length of the CDR3 is 12 residues. Germline assignment: CDR1 KGHSH and CDR2 LQKENI. CDR3 DNA: TGTGCCAGCTCACGGGACAGCTACGAGCAGTACTTC. Translated: CASSRDSYEQYF.

The CDR3 protein is CASSSVTARVEQYF. Here the CDR3 DNA reads TGTGCCAGCAGTTCGGTGACAGCCCGAGTCGAGCAGTACTTC. This chain connects TRBV27 to TRBJ2-7; D is possibly TRBD1 (5 bases). CDR3 size: 14 residues. CDR1 is MNHEY and CDR2 is SMNVEV in the germline V gene (reference sequence). Trimming pared 4 bases from V and 6 bases from J, leaving 16 bases between.

This chain joins TRBV7-2 and TRBJ2-5; 9 nucleotides match TRBD1. CDR3 length: 15 amino acids. Per the germline V gene, CDR1 is SGHTA and CDR2 is FQGNSA. V lost 5 bases to trimming and J lost 4 bases; unmatched junction nucleotides: 8. In DNA, the CDR3 is TGTGCCAGCAGCCGACAGACAGGGGGGAGAGAGACCCAGTACTTC. It yields the protein CASSRQTGGRETQYF.

This chain uses TRBV6-6 with TRBJ2-7, with 7 bases matching TRBD1. This CDR3 contains 16 residues. After removal of 0 bases from V and 3 bases from J, the junction contained 8 bases not matched to a gene. Germline V gene sequence: CDR1 MNHNY, CDR2 SVGAGI (reference sequence). CDR3 in amino acids: CASSYSPGQRHYEQYF. DNA of the CDR3: TGTGCCAGCAGTTACTCGCCGGGACAGAGACACTACGAGCAGTACTTC.

Turning to this clone: An end of the junction does not agree with germline; a read error may underlie this. The gene calls are TRBV28 and TRBJ2-7; 7 positions agree with TRBD1. CDR3 length equals 14 residues. Germline V lookup: CDR1 MDHEN, CDR2 SYDVKM. The CDR3 DNA reads TGTGCCAGCAGTCAGCTCGGGGACAGCTACGGGCAGTACTTC. It translates to CASSQLGDSYGQYF.

The rearrangement uses TRBV11-3 and TRBJ2-1, with D uncertain. V was cut by 3 bases and J by 8 bases, with 11 bases left in between. The germline V gene encodes CDR1 SGHNT and CDR2 YENEEA. CDR3 length equals 13 residues. This CDR3 is CASSLPGKDEQFF. The DNA for the CDR3 is TGTGCCAGCAGCTTGCCAGGAAAGGATGAGCAGTTCTTC.

The chain uses TRBV7-9 and TRBJ2-7; possible D gene TRBD1, 5 bases. The germline V and J ends were trimmed by 5 bases and 2 bases, with 10 bases remaining between them. This CDR3 region has 13 residues. In germline, CDR1 is SEHNR, CDR2 FQNEAQ (reference sequence). The CDR3 spells CASSPGPPYEQYF. For the CDR3, the DNA is TGTGCCAGCAGCCCAGGGCCTCCCTACGAGCAGTACTTC.

V usage is TRBV28 and J usage is TRBJ2-3, with 10 bases aligning to TRBD2. Germline V lookup: CDR1 MDHEN, CDR2 SYDVKM. The CDR3 is 16 amino acids. V lost 5 bases and J lost 4; bases outside the gene matches: 9. The CDR3 DNA reads TGTGCCAGCAGTCTCGCCGGGACTAGCGTGCCAGATACGCAGTATTTT. Its translation: CASSLAGTSVPDTQYF.

The genes are TRBV28 and TRBJ1-1, with D uncertain. V was cut by 6 bases and J by 8 bases, with 13 bases left in between. The CDR3 sequence is 12 residues long. The germline V gene encodes CDR1 MDHEN and CDR2 SYDVKM. The CDR3: CASSGIFIEAFF. CDR3 DNA sequence: TGTGCCAGCAGCGGGATTTTTATCGAAGCTTTCTTT.

This clone was seen just once. The CDR3 DNA reads as TGCAGCGTTCCCCTTGCTAGCGACATCTACAATGAGCAGTTCTTC. Its protein product is CSVPLASDIYNEQFF. The J gene is TRBJ2-1, the V gene TRBV29-1, with D perhaps TRBD2 (6 bases). Trimming removed 5 bases from V and 3 bases from J, with 17 bases in between. The CDR3 length is 15 residues. The germline gives CDR1 SQVTM, CDR2 ANQGSEA.

The genes are TRBV6-5 and TRBJ2-2; possible D gene TRBD1, 5 bases. CDR3 size: 14 residues. V lost 6 bases, J lost 4 bases, and 12 bases lay in between. CDR1 is MNHEY and CDR2 is SVGAGI in the germline V gene. This CDR3 is CASSRAVVTGELFF. CDR3 coding DNA: TGTGCCAGCAGCAGGGCGGTTGTCACCGGGGAGCTGTTTTTT.

J is TRBJ2-3 and V is TRBV5-3; 9 nucleotides line up with TRBD2. TRBV5-3 is an open reading frame whose function is uncertain. This CDR3 is built from 18 residues. The V gene end was trimmed by 0 bases and the J gene end by 4 bases; junction bases not matched to a gene: 12. The CDR3 DNA follows: TGTGCCAGAAGCTTGGGTGGTGGTAGCGGGAGTTACCCAGATACGCAGTATTTT. This sequence encodes CARSLGGGSGSYPDTQYF.

The chain couples TRBV7-2 to TRBJ2-1; 14 positions agree with TRBD2. V lost 6 bases, J lost 8 bases, and 3 bases stayed unmatched. This CDR3 has 14 residues. CDR1 and CDR2 from the germline V gene are SGHTA and FQGNSA. This chain's CDR3 is CASRPGLAGDEQFF. The CDR3 nucleotides read TGTGCCAGCAGACCGGGACTAGCGGGAGATGAGCAGTTCTTC.

The chain recombines TRBV7-2 with TRBJ1-5; 10 bases are shared with TRBD1. Per the germline V gene, CDR1 is SGHTA and CDR2 is FQGNSA. This CDR3 is built from 15 residues. Unmatched junction bases numbered 2, after V lost 2 bases and J lost 4 bases. The CDR3 nucleotides read TGTGCCAGCAGCTTAACGGGACAGGGGAATCAGCCCCAGCATTTT. As protein: CASSLTGQGNQPQHF. Complete variable domain (other parts from reference TRBV7-2 and TRBJ1-5): GAGVSQSPSNKVTEKGKDVELRCDPISGHTALYWYRQSLGQGLEFLIYFQGNSAPDKSGLPSDRFSAERTGGSVSTLTIQRTQQEDSAVYLCASSLTGQGNQPQHFGDGTRLSIL.

V is TRBV11-2 and J is TRBJ2-5, with a weak D call TRBD1 (5 bases). With the DNA end fitting TRBJ2-7 better, the J assignment may be wrong. This CDR3 is 14 amino acids long. Germline lookup yields CDR1 SGHAT and CDR2 FQNNGV. CDR3 nucleotide sequence: TGTGCCAGCAGCTTAGGATCAGGGCCCTACGAGCAGTACTTC. Protein: CASSLGSGPYEQYF.

The chain recombines TRBV7-9 with TRBJ1-1; a possible D gene is TRBD1 (5 bases). CDR3 length equals 14 residues. The germline V and J ends were trimmed by 1 base and 3 bases, with 9 bases remaining between them. Germline CDR1 SEHNR, CDR2 FQNEAQ (reference sequence). CDR3 nucleotides: TGTGCCAGCAGCTTAGGTCGGGGGGACACTGAAGCTTTCTTT. Protein: CASSLGRGDTEAFF.

This chain connects TRBV4-3 to TRBJ2-5, with TRBD2 matching 7 bases. J gave up 11 bases and V 0 bases, and 21 bases lay outside the gene matches. Germline V gene lookup returns CDR1 LGHNA and CDR2 YSLEER. The length of the CDR3 is 18 residues. CDR3 sequence reads: CASSQDLMGGSIVNEQYF. The CDR3 DNA sequence: TGCGCCAGCAGCCAAGATCTGATGGGCGGGAGCATTGTGAATGAGCAGTACTTC.

The V and J genes are TRBV7-3 and TRBJ2-3, with D maybe TRBD1 (6 bases). Per germline, CDR1 SGHTA and CDR2 FQGTGA. The CDR3 is 15 residues long. Trimming left V 5 bases short and J 3 bases short, with 15 bases between. The CDR3 region is CASSLSGVETDTQYF. CDR3 DNA: TGTGCCAGCAGCCTATCAGGGGTAGAGACAGATACGCAGTATTTT.

The chain joins TRBV29-1 to TRBJ2-7; 10 bases match TRBD2. Germline CDR1 and CDR2: SQVTM and ANQGSEA. V gave up 7 bases and J gave up 1 base; unmatched junction bases: 19. This CDR3 is 18 amino acids long. The CDR3 sequence is CSARLGLAGDLGSYEQYF. DNA for the CDR3: TGCAGCGCCCGATTGGGGCTAGCGGGAGATTTGGGGTCCTACGAGCAGTACTTC.

The V call is TRBV2, the J call TRBJ1-1; D is unclear. The V end was cut by 2 bases, the J end by 1 base, with 8 bases between. Germline V gene sequence: CDR1 SNHLY, CDR2 FYNNEI. The CDR3 has 14 residues. This CDR3 reads CASSEWSGNTEAFF. As DNA, the CDR3 is TGTGCCAGCAGTGAATGGAGTGGGAACACTGAAGCTTTCTTT.

This chain's CDR3 is CASSLRPPNEKLFF. CDR3 nucleotides: TGTGCCAGCAGTTTACGTCCTCCTAATGAAAAACTGTTTTTT. The chain carries TRBV28 and TRBJ1-4; D ambiguous. The V end was cut by 2 bases, the J end by 3 bases, with 7 bases between. CDR1 is MDHEN, CDR2 SYDVKM, per germline. This CDR3 region has 14 residues. Drawing the rest from reference TRBV28 and TRBJ1-4, the complete variable domain is DVKVTQSSRYLVKRTGEKVFLECVQDMDHENMFWYRQDPGLGLRLIYFSYDVKMKEKGDIPEGYSVSREKKERFSLILESASTNQTSMYLCASSLRPPNEKLFFGSGTQLSVL.

This clone rates as medium-sized. V and J are TRBV7-6 and TRBJ2-1; TRBD1 matches 8 bases. Germline trimming cut 5 bases from V and 8 bases from J; bases unmatched to any gene: 8. In germline, CDR1 is SGHVS, CDR2 FNYEAQ. CDR3 length: 14 amino acids. This CDR3 reads CASSHRTGLDEQFF. CDR3 in DNA: TGTGCCAGCAGCCACCGGACAGGGTTGGATGAGCAGTTCTTC.